The 5 T cell receptor beta chains below were found in one sample sequenced in a study of metastatic and nonmetastatic thyroid tumors. MiXCR re-clonotyped the PCR reads for TCRdb. The table shows tens of thousands of clones, with roughly 20% occurring only once. Patients underwent thyroid surgery, and none had received any treatment before it. What was sequenced was blood. The receptors here all came from a female donor with papillary thyroid cancer or a benign thyroid nodule (not recorded which). Some clones in this sample may be carry-over from other donors' samples.

This clone appeared many times. V usage is TRBV7-7 and J usage is TRBJ2-5; TRBD1 might be the D (5 bases). Trimming pared 5 bases from V and 0 bases from J, leaving 10 bases between. Germline-derived CDR1 and CDR2 are SSHAT and FNYEAQ (reference sequence). The length of the CDR3 is 14 residues. The CDR3 DNA reads TGTGCCAGCAGCCTGGGGCCTTACCAAGAGACCCAGTACTTC. The encoded protein is CASSLGPYQETQYF.

The gene calls are TRBV6-1 and TRBJ2-6, with TRBD2 matching 10 bases. Germline CDR1 MNHNS, CDR2 SASEGT. The CDR3 length is 17 residues. J lost 2 bases, V lost 4 bases, and 5 bases had no gene match. CDR3 sequence reads: CASSVGLAGAGANVLTF. For the CDR3, the DNA is TGTGCCAGCAGTGTCGGGCTAGCGGGAGCTGGGGCCAACGTCCTGACTTTC.

This clone was recorded many times. In DNA form, the CDR3 reads TGTGCCAGCAGCAGGTCGGCGTTGAGGGGCTACACCTTC. It yields the protein CASSRSALRGYTF. The chain carries TRBV3-1 and TRBJ1-2; D gene ambiguous. Trimming removed 5 bases at V and 8 bases at J, with 15 bases between. This CDR3 has 13 residues. Germline V gene data show CDR1 as LGHDT and CDR2 as YNNKEL (reference sequence). The whole variable domain, filled in from reference TRBV3-1 and TRBJ1-2, reads DTAVSQTPKYLVTQMGNDKSIKCEQNLGHDTMYWYKQDSKKFLKIMFSYNNKELIINETVPNRFSPKSPDKAHLNLHINSLELGDSAVYFCASSRSALRGYTFGSGTRLTVV.

The sample holds many counts of this clone. The chain joins TRBV6-1 to TRBJ2-1; D is ambiguous. Germline V gene lookup returns CDR1 MNHNS and CDR2 SASEGT. Trimming left V 6 bases short and J 6 bases short, with 9 bases between. This CDR3 has 12 amino acids. CDR3 amino acids: CASSFQTNEQFF. CDR3 DNA: TGTGCCAGCAGCTTCCAAACCAATGAGCAGTTCTTC.

There are many counts of this clone. The chain recombines TRBV4-3 with TRBJ2-1, with TRBD2 matching over 7 bases. Germline assignment: CDR1 LGHNA and CDR2 YSLEER. The CDR3 spans 15 residues. V dropped 1 base and J dropped 1; count of bases not matched to a gene: 1. CDR3 coding DNA: TGCGCCAGCAGCCAAGGGACTAGTTCCTACAATGAGCAGTTCTTC. Protein product: CASSQGTSSYNEQFF.